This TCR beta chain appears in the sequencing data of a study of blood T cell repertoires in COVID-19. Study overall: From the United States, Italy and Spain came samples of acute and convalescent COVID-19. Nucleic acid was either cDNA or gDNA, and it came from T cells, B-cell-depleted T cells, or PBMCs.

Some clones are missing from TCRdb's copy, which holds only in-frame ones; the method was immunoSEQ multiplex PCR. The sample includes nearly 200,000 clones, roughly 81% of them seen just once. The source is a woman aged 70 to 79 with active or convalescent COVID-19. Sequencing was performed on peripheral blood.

For the CDR3, the DNA is TGTGCCATCAGTGTAACACCCCCCGCCCTGGCTACCGGGGAGCTGTTTTTT. Translation: CAISVTPPALATGELFF. This chain joins TRBV10-3 and TRBJ2-2, with D unresolved. The CDR3 totals 17 residues. Germline lookup yields CDR1 ENHRY and CDR2 SYGVKD. The ends were cut back, 4 bases at V and 5 bases at J, with 20 bases in the middle.